This T cell receptor beta chain is drawn from a study of OX40 agonist ivuxolimab in advanced cancers. Background on the study: Ivuxolimab was administered intravenously to patients at 0.01 to 10 mg/kg every 2 weeks. Earlier treatment with anti-PD-1, anti-PD-L1 or anti-CTLA-4 was permitted, and about 40% had received some. Participants, approximately 83% male, averaged approximately 65 years of age, ranging from roughly 20 to 80.

Profiled with immunoSEQ multiplex PCR; TCRdb holds only in-frame clones, not every one. Among over 150,000 clones, 90% to 95% were seen once, and the ten largest hold approximately 0.3%. The germline V gene has CDR1 SNHLY and CDR2 FYNNEI. The CDR3 consists of 14 residues. V lost 7 bases to trimming and J lost 9 bases; unmatched junction nucleotides: 9. V and J are TRBV2 and TRBJ2-1; 10 nucleotides line up with TRBD2. This TCR was sampled from an adult with an advanced solid tumor such as melanoma, head and neck, liver or kidney cancer. Material: CD4+ or CD8+ T cells sorted from blood, obtained in a trial of the OX40 agonist ivuxolimab. The CDR3 nucleotides read TGTGCCAGCACCCCTAGCGGGAGAAGCGGTGAGCAGTTCTTC. Encoded protein: CASTPSGRSGEQFF.